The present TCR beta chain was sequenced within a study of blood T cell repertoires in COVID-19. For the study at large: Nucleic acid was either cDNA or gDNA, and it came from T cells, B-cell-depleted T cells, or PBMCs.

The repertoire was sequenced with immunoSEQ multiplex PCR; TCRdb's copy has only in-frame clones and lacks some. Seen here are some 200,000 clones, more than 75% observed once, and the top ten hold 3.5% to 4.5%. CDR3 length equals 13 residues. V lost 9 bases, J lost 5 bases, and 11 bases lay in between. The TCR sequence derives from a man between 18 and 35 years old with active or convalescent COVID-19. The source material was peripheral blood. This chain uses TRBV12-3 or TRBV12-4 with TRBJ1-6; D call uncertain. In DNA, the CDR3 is TGTGCCAGTACCCGACAAAATAATTCACCCCTCCACTTT. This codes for CASTRQNNSPLHF.